This is a list of T cell receptor beta chains from one sample in a study of cytomegalovirus exposure and HLA in healthy donors. The table came from immunoSEQ multiplex PCR; TCRdb's copy has only in-frame clones and leaves some out. The listing contains approximately 150,000 clones. The specimen was PBMCs. All receptors come from a woman in her forties or fifties in good health and CMV-seronegative. Both conserved end residues are part of each CDR3. A D gene is named only where the DNA matches it firmly.

V: TRBV5-1; J: TRBJ2-1; D: NA; DNA: TGCGCCAGCATAGAAGGACTCGGTAACAATGAGCAGTTCTTC; CDR3: CASIEGLGNNEQFF
V: TRBV5-1; J: TRBJ1-2; D: TRBD1; DNA: TGCGCCAGCAGCTCGACAGGGATTGATGGCTACACCTTC; CDR3: CASSSTGIDGYTF
V: TRBV4-2; J: TRBJ2-1; D: TRBD1; DNA: TGTGCCAGCAGCCAGGAAGGACAGGGGCAGTTCTTC; CDR3: CASSQEGQGQFF
V: TRBV7-9; J: TRBJ2-1; D: NA; DNA: TGTGCCAGCAGCTTGGGGAACAGGGTGTGGGGTGAGCAGTTCTTC; CDR3: CASSLGNRVWGEQFF
V: TRBV10-3; J: TRBJ1-2; D: NA; DNA: TGTGCCATCAGTGAGGCCCGGGCAGGGCGCGAGAGGGGCTACACCTTC; CDR3: CAISEARAGRERGYTF
V: TRBV5-1; J: TRBJ2-5; D: TRBD2; DNA: TGCGCCAGCTCCCCCGGACTAGCGGGGGGCACGGGGGAGACCCAGTACTTC; CDR3: CASSPGLAGGTGETQYF
V: TRBV4-1; J: TRBJ1-2; D: NA; DNA: TGCGCCAGCAGCCAAGAAGGGGCGGGGGGCTACACCTTC; CDR3: CASSQEGAGGYTF
V: TRBV5-5; J: TRBJ1-1; D: NA; DNA: TGTGCCAGCAGCTTACAGGGATTTAGCACTGAAGCTTTCTTT; CDR3: CASSLQGFSTEAFF
V: TRBV4-3; J: TRBJ1-4; D: NA; DNA: TGCGCCAGCAGCTCCCGGGGGGCAGGGCTGGGAGAAAAACTGTTTTTT; CDR3: CASSSRGAGLGEKLFF
V: TRBV18; J: TRBJ2-1; D: NA; DNA: TGTGCCAGCTCACCTGGGAGCGGAATGGGGCAGTTCTTC; CDR3: CASSPGSGMGQFF
V: TRBV7-2; J: TRBJ2-5; D: NA; DNA: TGTGCCAGCGGACTATTGGAAGTGACCCAGTACTTC; CDR3: CASGLLEVTQYF
V: TRBV4-1; J: TRBJ1-5; D: TRBD1; DNA: TGCGCCAGCAGCCCCACAGGGGACGATCAGCCCCAGCATTTT; CDR3: CASSPTGDDQPQHF
V: TRBV7-9; J: TRBJ2-7; D: TRBD1; DNA: TGTGCCAGCAGCTTTGGAAACACAGGGGACTACGAGCAGTACTTC; CDR3: CASSFGNTGDYEQYF
V: TRBV25-1; J: TRBJ1-1; D: NA; DNA: TGTGCCAGCAGTGAGATCGGGGTGGGCACTGAAGCTTTCTTT; CDR3: CASSEIGVGTEAFF
V: TRBV5-1; J: TRBJ2-7; D: TRBD1; DNA: TGCGCCAGCAGCGGCGCCGGGACAGGGTCATCCGAGCAGTACTTC; CDR3: CASSGAGTGSSEQYF
V: TRBV12-5; J: TRBJ1-2; D: NA; DNA: TGTGCTAGTGGTTTGGTACAAGGCAGGGGAACCTATGGCTACACCTTC; CDR3: CASGLVQGRGTYGYTF
V: TRBV5-6; J: TRBJ2-7; D: NA; DNA: TGTGCCAGCAGCTTGGGGACTTGGGAGCAGTACTTC; CDR3: CASSLGTWEQYF
V: TRBV11-1; J: TRBJ2-1; D: TRBD1; DNA: TGTGCCAGCACCAGGACAGGGGGGCCGGTCTACAATGAGCAGTTCTTC; CDR3: CASTRTGGPVYNEQFF
V: TRBV7-3; J: TRBJ2-1; D: TRBD2; DNA: TGTGCCAGCAGGGCGGGAGATAGCGGGAACTACAATGAGCAGTTCTTC; CDR3: CASRAGDSGNYNEQFF
V: TRBV18; J: TRBJ2-1; D: TRBD2; DNA: TGTGCCAGCTCACCATTCCGGGAGGGGAATGAGCAGTTCTTC; CDR3: CASSPFREGNEQFF
V: TRBV7-9; J: TRBJ1-1; D: NA; DNA: TGTGCCAGCAGCTCATACCGGGACTTCACTGAAGCTTTCTTT; CDR3: CASSSYRDFTEAFF
V: TRBV11-2; J: TRBJ2-7; D: TRBD1; DNA: TGTGCCAGCAGCGTGACCGGGACAGGGACCTACGAGCAGTACTTC; CDR3: CASSVTGTGTYEQYF
V: TRBV6-5; J: TRBJ2-7; D: TRBD1; DNA: TGTGCCAGCAGTTCCCAGGGGGCGTGGGGCGAGCAGTACTTC; CDR3: CASSSQGAWGEQYF
V: TRBV18; J: TRBJ2-1; D: NA; DNA: TGTGCCAGCTCACCAACCCGGGGGATGGTTAAAGTGGATGAGCAGTTCTTC; CDR3: CASSPTRGMVKVDEQFF
V: TRBV19; J: TRBJ2-3; D: TRBD2; DNA: TGTGCCAGTAGTTCGGGACTAGCGGGGGCCACAGATACGCAGTATTTT; CDR3: CASSSGLAGATDTQYF
V: TRBV19; J: TRBJ2-1; D: NA; DNA: TGTGCCAGTAGTATGGGTAGCGGCTACAATGAGCAGTTCTTC; CDR3: CASSMGSGYNEQFF
V: TRBV4-1; J: TRBJ1-5; D: NA; DNA: TGCGCCAGCAGCCAAGATGGGAGGGGTGTTCAGCCCCAGCATTTT; CDR3: CASSQDGRGVQPQHF
V: TRBV27; J: TRBJ2-7; D: TRBD2; DNA: TGTGCCAGCAGTTTTGAGGCCCCGGGACTAGGGGTCGGTGGTGGTGTCTCCTACGAGCAGTACTTC; CDR3: CASSFEAPGLGVGGGVSYEQYF
V: TRBV5-1; J: TRBJ1-6; D: NA; DNA: TGCGCCAGCAGCTTGGAAGGGGCCTATAATTCACCCCTACACTTT; CDR3: CASSLEGAYNSPLHF
V: TRBV4-1; J: TRBJ2-1; D: TRBD2; DNA: TGCGCCAGCAGCCAGAGGGGACTAGCGGGCAATGAGCAGTTCTTC; CDR3: CASSQRGLAGNEQFF
V: TRBV13; J: TRBJ2-2; D: NA; DNA: TGTGCCAGCAGCTTAGCCCTAGCCCTCACCGGGGAGCTGTTTTTT; CDR3: CASSLALALTGELFF
V: TRBV6-5; J: TRBJ1-5; D: NA; DNA: TGTGCCAGCAGCTCTCAGGATCAGCCCCAGCATTTT; CDR3: CASSSQDQPQHF
V: TRBV5-8; J: TRBJ1-2; D: NA; DNA: TGTGCCAGCAGCTTGGGAGCGGACCATCTATCCAGTGGCTACACCTTC; CDR3: CASSLGADHLSSGYTF
V: TRBV28; J: TRBJ2-1; D: TRBD1; DNA: TGTGCCAGCCGACAGGGGGAGGAGCAGTTCTTC; CDR3: CASRQGEEQFF
V: TRBV28; J: TRBJ1-6; D: TRBD1; DNA: TGTGCCAGCAGTATCCCGGGACAGCGATATTCACCCCTCCACTTT; CDR3: CASSIPGQRYSPLHF
V: TRBV6-1; J: TRBJ1-2; D: NA; DNA: TGTGCCAGTAGATCGGCCACACGGCCCGAGGGAGGCTACACCTTC; CDR3: CASRSATRPEGGYTF
V: TRBV4-2; J: TRBJ1-1; D: NA; DNA: TGTGCCAGCAGCCAACGTTCAGGAGGGCGAACTGAAGCTTTCTTT; CDR3: CASSQRSGGRTEAFF
V: TRBV25-1; J: TRBJ2-1; D: TRBD1; DNA: TGTGCCAGCGGGGACAGGGGGCGCAGCAATGAGCAGTTCTTC; CDR3: CASGDRGRSNEQFF
V: TRBV5-6; J: TRBJ1-1; D: NA; DNA: TGTGCCAGCAGCTTGGCCCAGGGAATTACTGAAGCTTTCTTT; CDR3: CASSLAQGITEAFF
V: TRBV9; J: TRBJ2-7; D: TRBD1; DNA: TGTGCCAGCAGCGACACAGGGGCTGGCTACGAGCAGTACTTC; CDR3: CASSDTGAGYEQYF
V: TRBV30; J: TRBJ1-4; D: NA; DNA: TGTGCCTACGGAGTACTGGCAGGGGTGAATGAAAAACTGTTTTTT; CDR3: CAYGVLAGVNEKLFF
V: TRBV9; J: TRBJ1-3; D: NA; DNA: TGTGCCAGCAGCGTGGGCCGAAGGGGAAACACCATATATTTT; CDR3: CASSVGRRGNTIYF
V: TRBV10-3; J: TRBJ2-1; D: NA; DNA: TGTGCCATCACCCCGGATTCCCTAGGGGAAAATGAGCAGTTCTTC; CDR3: CAITPDSLGENEQFF
V: TRBV7-3; J: TRBJ2-5; D: TRBD2; DNA: TGTGCCAGCAGCTACGGACTAGCGGGGGTTCAAGAGACCCAGTACTTC; CDR3: CASSYGLAGVQETQYF
V: TRBV20-1; J: TRBJ2-1; D: NA; DNA: TGCAGTGCCCCCTTATACAATGAGCAGTTCTTC; CDR3: CSAPLYNEQFF
V: TRBV7-2; J: TRBJ2-5; D: TRBD1; DNA: TGTGCCAGCAGCTTAGCGCCGACAGGGAGCAGGGTCCAAGAGACCCAGTACTTC; CDR3: CASSLAPTGSRVQETQYF